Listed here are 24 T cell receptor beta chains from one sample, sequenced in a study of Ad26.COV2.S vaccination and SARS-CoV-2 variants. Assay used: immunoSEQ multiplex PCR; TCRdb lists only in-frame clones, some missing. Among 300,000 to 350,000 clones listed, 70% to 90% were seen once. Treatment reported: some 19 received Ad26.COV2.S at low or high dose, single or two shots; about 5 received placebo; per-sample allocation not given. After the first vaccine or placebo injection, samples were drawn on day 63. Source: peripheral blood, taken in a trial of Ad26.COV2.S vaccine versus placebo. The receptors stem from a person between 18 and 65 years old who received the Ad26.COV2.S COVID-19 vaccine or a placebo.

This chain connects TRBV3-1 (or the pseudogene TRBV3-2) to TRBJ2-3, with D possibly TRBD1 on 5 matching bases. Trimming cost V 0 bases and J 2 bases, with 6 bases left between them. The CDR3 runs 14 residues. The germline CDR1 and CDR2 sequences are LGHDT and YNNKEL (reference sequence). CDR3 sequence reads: CASSQEDNTDTQYF. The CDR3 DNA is TGTGCCAGCAGCCAAGAGGACAACACAGATACGCAGTATTTT.

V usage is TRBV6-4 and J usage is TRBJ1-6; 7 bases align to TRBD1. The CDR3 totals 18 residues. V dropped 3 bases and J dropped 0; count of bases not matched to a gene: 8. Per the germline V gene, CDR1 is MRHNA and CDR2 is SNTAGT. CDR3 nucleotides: TGTGCCAGCAGTGAACTAGGACAGGCCAGCTCCTATAATTCACCCCTCCACTTT. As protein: CASSELGQASSYNSPLHF.

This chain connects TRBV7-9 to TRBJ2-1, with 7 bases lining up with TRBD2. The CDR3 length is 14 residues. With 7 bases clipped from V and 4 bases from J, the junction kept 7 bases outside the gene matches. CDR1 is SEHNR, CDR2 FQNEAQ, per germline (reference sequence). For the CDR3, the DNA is TGTGCCAGCATTCCCGGGACTACTTACAATGAGCAGTTCTTC. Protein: CASIPGTTYNEQFF.

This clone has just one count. The CDR3 bases are TGTGCCAGCAGGAGGGGAGGCTCCTACGAGCAGTACTTC. Translating it yields CASRRGGSYEQYF. V is TRBV6-5 and J is TRBJ2-7; tentatively, D is TRBD2 (6 bases). The V end lost 6 bases, the J end lost 0 bases, and 9 bases lay between the germline ends. In germline, CDR1 is MNHEY, CDR2 SVGAGI. The CDR3 runs 13 residues.

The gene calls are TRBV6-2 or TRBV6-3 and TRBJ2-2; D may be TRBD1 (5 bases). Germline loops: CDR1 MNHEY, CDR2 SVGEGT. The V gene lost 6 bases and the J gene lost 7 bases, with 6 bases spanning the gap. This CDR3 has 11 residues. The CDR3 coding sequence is TGTGCCAGCAGCCAGGGCGGGGAGCTGTTTTTT. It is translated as CASSQGGELFF.

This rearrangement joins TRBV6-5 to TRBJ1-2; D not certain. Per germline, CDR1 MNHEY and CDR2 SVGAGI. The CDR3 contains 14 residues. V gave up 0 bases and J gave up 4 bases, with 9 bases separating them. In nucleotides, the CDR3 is TGTGCCAGCAGTTACTCGGGGTTGAGCTATGGCTACACCTTC. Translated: CASSYSGLSYGYTF.

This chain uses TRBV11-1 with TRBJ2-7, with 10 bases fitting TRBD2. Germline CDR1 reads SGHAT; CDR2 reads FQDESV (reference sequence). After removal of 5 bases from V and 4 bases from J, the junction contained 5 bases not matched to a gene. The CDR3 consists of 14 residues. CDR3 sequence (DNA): TGTGCCAGCAGCCGGACTAGCGGACCTTACGAGCAGTACTTC. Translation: CASSRTSGPYEQYF.

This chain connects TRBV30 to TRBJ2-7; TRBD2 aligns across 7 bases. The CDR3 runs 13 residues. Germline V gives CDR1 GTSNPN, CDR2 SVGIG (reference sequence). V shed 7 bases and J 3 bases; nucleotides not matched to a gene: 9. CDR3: CALGRERGYEQYF. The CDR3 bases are TGTGCCTTAGGGCGGGAGAGAGGCTACGAGCAGTACTTC. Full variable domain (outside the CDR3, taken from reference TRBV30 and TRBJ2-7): SQTIHQWPATLVQPVGSPLSLECTVEGTSNPNLYWYRQAAGRGLQLLFYSVGIGQISSEVPQNLSASRPQDRQFILSSKKLLLSDSGFYLCALGRERGYEQYFGPGTRLTVT.

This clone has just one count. The CDR3 sequence: CASSKGAPLREYF. For the CDR3, the DNA is TGTGCCAGCAGTAAGGGGGCTCCCCTCCGGGAGTACTTC. The chain uses TRBV27 and TRBJ2-5; 7 bases agree with TRBD1. Losses at the gene ends were 5 bases for V and 12 bases for J; bases not matched to a gene: 12. The CDR3 has 13 residues. Germline lookup yields CDR1 MNHEY and CDR2 SMNVEV (reference sequence).

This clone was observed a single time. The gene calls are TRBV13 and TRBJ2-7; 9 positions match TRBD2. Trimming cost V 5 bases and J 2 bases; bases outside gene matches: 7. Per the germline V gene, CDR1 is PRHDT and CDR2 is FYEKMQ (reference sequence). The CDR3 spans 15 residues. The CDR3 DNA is TGTGCCAGCAGCCCGGGACTAGCCGAGACCTACGAGCAGTACTTC. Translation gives CASSPGLAETYEQYF.

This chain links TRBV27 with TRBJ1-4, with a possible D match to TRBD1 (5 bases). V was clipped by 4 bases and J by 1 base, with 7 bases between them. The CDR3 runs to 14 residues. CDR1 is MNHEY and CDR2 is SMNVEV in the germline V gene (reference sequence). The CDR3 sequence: CASSWGLTNEKLFF. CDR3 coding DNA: TGTGCCAGCAGTTGGGGCCTAACTAATGAAAAACTGTTTTTT.

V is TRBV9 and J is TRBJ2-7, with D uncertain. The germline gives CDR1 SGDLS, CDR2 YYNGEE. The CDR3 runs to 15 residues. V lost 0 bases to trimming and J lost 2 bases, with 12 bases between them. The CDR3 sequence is CASSVAWGSAYEQYF. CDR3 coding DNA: TGTGCCAGCAGCGTAGCTTGGGGATCGGCCTACGAGCAGTACTTC.

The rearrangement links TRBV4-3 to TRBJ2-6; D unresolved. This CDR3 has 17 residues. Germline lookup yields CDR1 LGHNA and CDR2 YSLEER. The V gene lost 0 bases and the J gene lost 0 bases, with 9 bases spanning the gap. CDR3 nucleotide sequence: TGCGCCAGCAGCCAAGATCACACCCCCTCTGGGGCCAACGTCCTGACTTTC. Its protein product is CASSQDHTPSGANVLTF.

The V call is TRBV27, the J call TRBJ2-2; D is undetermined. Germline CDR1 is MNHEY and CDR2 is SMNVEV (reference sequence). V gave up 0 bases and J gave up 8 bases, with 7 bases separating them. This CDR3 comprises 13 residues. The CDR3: CASSLSRWGELFF. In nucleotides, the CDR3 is TGTGCCAGCAGTTTATCACGATGGGGGGAGCTGTTTTTT.

In nucleotides, the CDR3 is TGTGCCAGCAGCCCCCCTGCGCGTCTTTACGAGCAGTACTTC. It specifies CASSPPARLYEQYF. The genes are TRBV6-2 or TRBV6-3 and TRBJ2-7; D not resolved. The CDR3 has 14 amino acids. From germline, CDR1 is MNHEY and CDR2 SVGEGT. V was shortened by 6 bases and J by 4 bases, with 16 bases between the two germline ends.

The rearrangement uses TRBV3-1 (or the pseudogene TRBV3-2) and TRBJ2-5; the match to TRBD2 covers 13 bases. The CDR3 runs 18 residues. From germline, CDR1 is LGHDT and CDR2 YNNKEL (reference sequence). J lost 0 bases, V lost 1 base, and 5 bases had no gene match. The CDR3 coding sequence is TGTGCCAGCAGCCAAGTACTAGCGGGGGGGCCCGACCAAGAGACCCAGTACTTC. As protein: CASSQVLAGGPDQETQYF.

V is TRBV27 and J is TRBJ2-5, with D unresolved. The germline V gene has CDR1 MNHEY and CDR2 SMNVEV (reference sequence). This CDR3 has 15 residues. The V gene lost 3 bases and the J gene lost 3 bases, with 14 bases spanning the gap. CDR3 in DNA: TGTGCCAGCAGTTTGCGAAGGCGAAGCGAAGAGACCCAGTACTTC. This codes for CASSLRRRSEETQYF.

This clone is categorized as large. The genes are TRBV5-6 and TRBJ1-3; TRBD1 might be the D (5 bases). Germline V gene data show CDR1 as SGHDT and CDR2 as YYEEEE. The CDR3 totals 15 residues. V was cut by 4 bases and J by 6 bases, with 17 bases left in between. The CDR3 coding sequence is TGTGCCAGCAGCCGTTCATTCCGAGGGGCAAACACCATATATTTT. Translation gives CASSRSFRGANTIYF.

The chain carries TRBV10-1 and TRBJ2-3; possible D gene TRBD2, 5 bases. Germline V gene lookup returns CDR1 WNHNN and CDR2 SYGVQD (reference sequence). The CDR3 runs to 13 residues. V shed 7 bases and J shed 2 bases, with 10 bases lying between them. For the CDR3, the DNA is TGCGCCAGCAACGGGGATTACACAGATACGCAGTATTTT. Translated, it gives CASNGDYTDTQYF.

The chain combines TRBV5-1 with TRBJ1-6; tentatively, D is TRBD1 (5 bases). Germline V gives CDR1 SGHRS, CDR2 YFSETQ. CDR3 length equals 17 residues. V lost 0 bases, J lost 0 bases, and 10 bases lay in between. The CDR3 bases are TGCGCCAGCAGCTTGGGGGCAGGGAGCTCCTATAATTCACCCCTCCACTTT. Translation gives CASSLGAGSSYNSPLHF.

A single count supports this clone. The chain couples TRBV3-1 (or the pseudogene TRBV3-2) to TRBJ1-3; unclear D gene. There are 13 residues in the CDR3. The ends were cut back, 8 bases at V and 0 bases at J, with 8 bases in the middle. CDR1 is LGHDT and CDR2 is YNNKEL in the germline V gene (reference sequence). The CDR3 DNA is TGTGCCAGCCTGGGTATCTCTGGAAACACCATATATTTT. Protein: CASLGISGNTIYF.

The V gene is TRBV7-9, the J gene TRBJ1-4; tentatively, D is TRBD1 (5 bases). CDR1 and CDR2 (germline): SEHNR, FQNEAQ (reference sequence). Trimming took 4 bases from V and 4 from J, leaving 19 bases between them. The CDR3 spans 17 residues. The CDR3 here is CASSSTLLGRLNEKLFF. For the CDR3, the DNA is TGTGCCAGCAGCTCAACCCTGTTGGGACGGCTTAATGAAAAACTGTTTTTT. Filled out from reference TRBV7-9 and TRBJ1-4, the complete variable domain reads DTGVSQNPRHKITKRGQNVTFRCDPISEHNRLYWYRQTLGQGPEFLTYFQNEAQLEKSRLLSDRFSAERPKGSFSTLEIQRTEQGDSAMYLCASSSTLLGRLNEKLFFGSGTQLSVL.

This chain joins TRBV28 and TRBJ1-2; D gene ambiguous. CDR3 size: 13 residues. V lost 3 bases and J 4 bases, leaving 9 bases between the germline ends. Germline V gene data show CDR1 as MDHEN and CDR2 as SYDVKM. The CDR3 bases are TGTGCCAGCAGTTTGTCCCCGGCCTATGGCTACACCTTC. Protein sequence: CASSLSPAYGYTF.

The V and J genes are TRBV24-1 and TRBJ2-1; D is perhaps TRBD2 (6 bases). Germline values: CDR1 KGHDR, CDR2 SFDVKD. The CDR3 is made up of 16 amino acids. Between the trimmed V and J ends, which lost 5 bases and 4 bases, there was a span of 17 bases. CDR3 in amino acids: CATSVGEGGRYNEQFF. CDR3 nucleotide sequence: TGTGCCACCAGTGTTGGTGAGGGAGGCCGATACAATGAGCAGTTCTTC.